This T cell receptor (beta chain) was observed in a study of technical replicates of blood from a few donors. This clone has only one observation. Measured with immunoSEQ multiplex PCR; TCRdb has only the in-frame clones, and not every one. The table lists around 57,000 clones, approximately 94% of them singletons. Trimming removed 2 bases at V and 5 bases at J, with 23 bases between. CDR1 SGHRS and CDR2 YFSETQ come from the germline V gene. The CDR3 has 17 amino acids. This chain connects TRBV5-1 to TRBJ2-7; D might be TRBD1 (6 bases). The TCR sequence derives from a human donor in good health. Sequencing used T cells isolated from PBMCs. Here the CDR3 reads CASSFLGASSTVDEQYF. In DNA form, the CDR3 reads TGCGCCAGCAGCTTTCTGGGGGCGAGTTCGACCGTGGACGAGCAGTACTTC.